The entry below describes one T cell receptor beta chain. As yet, its antigen is unknown. V dropped 1 base and J dropped 1 base, with 7 bases sitting between them. The CDR3 contains 15 residues. CDR1 and CDR2 (germline): LNHDA, SQIVND (reference sequence). These data come from a study of blood T cells in healthy people across ages. Through a sample-barcoded 5' primer and a J-beta primer mix, a second PCR was run for roughly 6 to 12 cycles. TCRdb processed the 5' RACE reads anew with MiXCR; each CDR3 protein has one entry. The sample records hundreds of thousands of distinct CDR3 sequences, around 26% being singletons. Study-level results: There was no known CMV status for donors, so expanded clonotype changes were possibly confounded.

The sequenced sample consisted of blood. V and J are TRBV19 and TRBJ2-2; maybe TRBD1 (6 bases). This sequence was found in a woman older than 75 in good health. The CDR3 is CASSIGQVNTGELFF. CDR3 coding DNA: TGTGCCAGTAGTATAGGACAGGTGAACACCGGGGAGCTGTTTTTT.